This TCR beta chain was recovered during a study of T-cell reconstitution after alpha-beta-depleted transplantation in children. The study, taken as a whole, reports: Newly produced T cells mostly provided counts and TCRbeta diversity after one year, as hyperexpanded clones declined. Recipient T cells and thymic progenitors that survived gave rise to the high TCRbeta diversity observed at day 60 in some patients. Reported findings indicate that, about two months after transplant, alpha-beta T cells came from several hundred expanded clones, which were derived from non-depleted graft cells.

Comment on this clonotype: The antigen is undetermined.

Preparation of the TCRbeta library was carried out with unique molecular identifiers. TCRdb passed the PCR reads through MiXCR, listing each CDR3 protein once. This sample yields almost 250,000 distinct CDR3 sequences, of which roughly 23% are seen a single time; about 2.6% belongs to the top ten. CDR1 DFQATT and CDR2 SNEGSKA come from the germline V gene (reference sequence). This CDR3 region has 18 residues. Germline trimming cut 6 bases from V and 0 bases from J; bases unmatched to any gene: 15. The source is a girl aged 2 to 9 with Fanconi anemia, due to receive a stem cell transplant. The sample here was PBMCs, taken before TCRalphabeta/CD19-depleted stem cell transplant. This chain joins TRBV20-1 and TRBJ2-1; 9 nucleotides align to TRBD2. The CDR3 coding sequence is TGCAGTGCGCCGAGGCTAGCGGGACATATTAGCTCCTACAATGAGCAGTTCTTC. Its translation is CSAPRLAGHISSYNEQFF.